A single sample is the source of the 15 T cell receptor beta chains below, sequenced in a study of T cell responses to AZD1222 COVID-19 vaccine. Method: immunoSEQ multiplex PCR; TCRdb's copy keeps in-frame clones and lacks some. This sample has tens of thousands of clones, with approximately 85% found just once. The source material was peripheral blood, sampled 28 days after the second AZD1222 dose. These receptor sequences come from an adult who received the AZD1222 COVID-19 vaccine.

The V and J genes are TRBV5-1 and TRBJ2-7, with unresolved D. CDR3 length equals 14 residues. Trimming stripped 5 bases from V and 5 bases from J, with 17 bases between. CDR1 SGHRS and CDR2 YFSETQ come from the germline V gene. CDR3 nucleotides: TGCGCCAGCAGGGCCTTAGGAACAACTAACGAGCAGTACTTC. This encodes CASRALGTTNEQYF.

The CDR3 spells CASSPLGFSNTDTQYF. In DNA form, the CDR3 reads TGCGCCAGCAGCCCCTTGGGATTTTCGAACACAGATACGCAGTATTTT. J is TRBJ2-3 and V is TRBV4-1; the D is unclear. CDR3 length: 16 amino acids. The V end was cut by 4 bases, the J end by 2 bases, with 16 bases between. Germline V lookup: CDR1 MGHRA, CDR2 YSYEKL.

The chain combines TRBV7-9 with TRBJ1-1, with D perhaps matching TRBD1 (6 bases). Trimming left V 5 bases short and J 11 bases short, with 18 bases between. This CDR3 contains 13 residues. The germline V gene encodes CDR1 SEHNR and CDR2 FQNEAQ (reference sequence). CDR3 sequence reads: CASSPQGRARAFF. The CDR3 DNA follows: TGTGCCAGCAGCCCACAGGGTAGAGCCAGGGCTTTCTTT.

CDR3 in DNA: TGTGCCAGCAGCGATACAGGGACGCGGGGCTACACCTTC. This sequence encodes CASSDTGTRGYTF. The chain links TRBV3-1 (or the pseudogene TRBV3-2) to TRBJ1-2; possibly TRBD1 for D (6 bases). CDR1 is LGHDT and CDR2 is YNNKEL in the germline V gene (reference sequence). This CDR3 is 13 amino acids long. V was cut by 5 bases and J by 8 bases, with 15 bases left in between.

Here the CDR3 DNA reads TGTGCCAGCAGCCCATGGGACCAGAACACCGGGGAGCTGTTTTTT. Its translation: CASSPWDQNTGELFF. V is TRBV13 and J is TRBJ2-2, with D perhaps given as TRBD1 or TRBD2 (5 bases each). Germline assignment: CDR1 PRHDT and CDR2 FYEKMQ (reference sequence). Trimming took 5 bases from V and 1 from J, leaving 11 bases between them. The CDR3 totals 15 residues.

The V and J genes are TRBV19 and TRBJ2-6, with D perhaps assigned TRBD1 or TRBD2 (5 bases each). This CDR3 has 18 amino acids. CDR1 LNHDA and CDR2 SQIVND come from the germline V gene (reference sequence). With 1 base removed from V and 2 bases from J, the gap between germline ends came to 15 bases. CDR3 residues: CASSIGGRGVAGANVLTF. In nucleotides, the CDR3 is TGTGCCAGTAGTATAGGAGGTAGGGGAGTCGCTGGGGCCAACGTCCTGACTTTC.

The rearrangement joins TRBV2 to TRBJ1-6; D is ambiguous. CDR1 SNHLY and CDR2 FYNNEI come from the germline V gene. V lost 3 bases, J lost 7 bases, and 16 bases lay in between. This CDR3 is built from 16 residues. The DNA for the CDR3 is TGTGCCAGCAGTGACGAGCGGCCCGAGTTCAATTCACCCCTCCACTTT. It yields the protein CASSDERPEFNSPLHF.

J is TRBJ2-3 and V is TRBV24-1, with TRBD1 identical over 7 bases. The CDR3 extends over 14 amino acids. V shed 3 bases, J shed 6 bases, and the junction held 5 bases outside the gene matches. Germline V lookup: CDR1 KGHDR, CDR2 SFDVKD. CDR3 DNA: TGTGCCACCAGTGATCCAACAGGGGAGGATACGCAGTATTTT. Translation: CATSDPTGEDTQYF.

The CDR3 DNA sequence: TGTGCCAGCAGCGCACAGCCCGCCGTTGGCGTAGAGACCCAGTACTTC. Translated: CASSAQPAVGVETQYF. The V and J genes are TRBV11-3 and TRBJ2-5; no reliable D call. Germline V gene sequence: CDR1 SGHNT, CDR2 YENEEA. V was cut by 5 bases and J by 4 bases, with 20 bases left in between. The CDR3 loop spans 16 amino acids.

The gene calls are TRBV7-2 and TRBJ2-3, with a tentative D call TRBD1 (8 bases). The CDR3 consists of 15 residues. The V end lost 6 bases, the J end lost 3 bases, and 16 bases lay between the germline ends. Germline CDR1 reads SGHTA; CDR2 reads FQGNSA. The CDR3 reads CASSLGQGGTDTQYF. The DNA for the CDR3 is TGTGCCAGCAGTCTTGGACAGGGAGGGACAGATACGCAGTATTTT. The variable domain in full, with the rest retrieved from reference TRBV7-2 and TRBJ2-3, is GAGVSQSPSNKVTEKGKDVELRCDPISGHTALYWYRQSLGQGLEFLIYFQGNSAPDKSGLPSDRFSAERTGGSVSTLTIQRTQQEDSAVYLCASSLGQGGTDTQYFGPGTRLTVL.

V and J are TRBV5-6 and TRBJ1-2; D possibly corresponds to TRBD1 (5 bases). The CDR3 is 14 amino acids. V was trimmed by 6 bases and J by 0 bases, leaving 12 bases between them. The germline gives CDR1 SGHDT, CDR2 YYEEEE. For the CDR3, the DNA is TGTGCCAGCATCCCCCAGGGAGCTAACTATGGCTACACCTTC. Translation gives CASIPQGANYGYTF.

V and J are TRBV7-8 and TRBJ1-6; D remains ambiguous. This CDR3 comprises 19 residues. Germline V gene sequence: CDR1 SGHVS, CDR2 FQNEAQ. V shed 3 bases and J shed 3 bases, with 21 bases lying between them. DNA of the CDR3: TGTGCCAGCAGCTTGGGTCCCACAGCGGGTAATCTCTATAATTCACCCCTCCACTTT. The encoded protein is CASSLGPTAGNLYNSPLHF.

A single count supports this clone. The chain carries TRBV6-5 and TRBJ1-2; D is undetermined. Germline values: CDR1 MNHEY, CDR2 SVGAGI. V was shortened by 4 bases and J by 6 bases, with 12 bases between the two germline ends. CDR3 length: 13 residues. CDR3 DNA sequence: TGTGCCAGCAGTTCAACTCAGATGAATGGCTACACCTTC. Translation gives CASSSTQMNGYTF.

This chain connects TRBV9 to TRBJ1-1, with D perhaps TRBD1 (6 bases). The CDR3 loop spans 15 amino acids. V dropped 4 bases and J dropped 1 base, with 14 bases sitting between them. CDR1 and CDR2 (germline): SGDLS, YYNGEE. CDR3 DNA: TGTGCCAGCAGCCCTACTGGGACAAAGAACACTGAAGCTTTCTTT. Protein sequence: CASSPTGTKNTEAFF. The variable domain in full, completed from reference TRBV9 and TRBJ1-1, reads DSGVTQTPKHLITATGQRVTLRCSPRSGDLSVYWYQQSLDQGLQFLIQYYNGEERAKGNILERFSAQQFPDLHSELNLSSLELGDSALYFCASSPTGTKNTEAFFGQGTRLTVV.

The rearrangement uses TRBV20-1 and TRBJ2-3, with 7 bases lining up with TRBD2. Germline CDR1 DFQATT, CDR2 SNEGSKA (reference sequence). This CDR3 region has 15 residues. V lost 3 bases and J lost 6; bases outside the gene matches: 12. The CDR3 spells CSASTSGLMEDTQYF. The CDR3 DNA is TGCAGTGCTAGTACGTCGGGACTAATGGAGGATACGCAGTATTTT.